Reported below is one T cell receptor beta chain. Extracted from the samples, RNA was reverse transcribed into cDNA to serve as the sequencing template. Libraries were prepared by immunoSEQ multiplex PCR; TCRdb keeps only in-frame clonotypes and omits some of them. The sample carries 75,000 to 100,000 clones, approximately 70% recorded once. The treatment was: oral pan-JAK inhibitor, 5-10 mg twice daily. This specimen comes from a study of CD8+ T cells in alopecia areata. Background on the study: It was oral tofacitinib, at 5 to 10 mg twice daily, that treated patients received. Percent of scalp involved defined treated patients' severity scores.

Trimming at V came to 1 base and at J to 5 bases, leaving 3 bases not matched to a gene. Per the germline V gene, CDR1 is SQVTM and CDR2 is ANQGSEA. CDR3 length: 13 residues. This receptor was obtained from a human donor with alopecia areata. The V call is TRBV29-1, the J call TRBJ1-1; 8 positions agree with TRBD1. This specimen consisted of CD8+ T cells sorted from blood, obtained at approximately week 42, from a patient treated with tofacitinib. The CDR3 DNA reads TGCAGCGTTGAAGGACAGGGGAGTACTGAAGCTTTCTTT. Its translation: CSVEGQGSTEAFF.